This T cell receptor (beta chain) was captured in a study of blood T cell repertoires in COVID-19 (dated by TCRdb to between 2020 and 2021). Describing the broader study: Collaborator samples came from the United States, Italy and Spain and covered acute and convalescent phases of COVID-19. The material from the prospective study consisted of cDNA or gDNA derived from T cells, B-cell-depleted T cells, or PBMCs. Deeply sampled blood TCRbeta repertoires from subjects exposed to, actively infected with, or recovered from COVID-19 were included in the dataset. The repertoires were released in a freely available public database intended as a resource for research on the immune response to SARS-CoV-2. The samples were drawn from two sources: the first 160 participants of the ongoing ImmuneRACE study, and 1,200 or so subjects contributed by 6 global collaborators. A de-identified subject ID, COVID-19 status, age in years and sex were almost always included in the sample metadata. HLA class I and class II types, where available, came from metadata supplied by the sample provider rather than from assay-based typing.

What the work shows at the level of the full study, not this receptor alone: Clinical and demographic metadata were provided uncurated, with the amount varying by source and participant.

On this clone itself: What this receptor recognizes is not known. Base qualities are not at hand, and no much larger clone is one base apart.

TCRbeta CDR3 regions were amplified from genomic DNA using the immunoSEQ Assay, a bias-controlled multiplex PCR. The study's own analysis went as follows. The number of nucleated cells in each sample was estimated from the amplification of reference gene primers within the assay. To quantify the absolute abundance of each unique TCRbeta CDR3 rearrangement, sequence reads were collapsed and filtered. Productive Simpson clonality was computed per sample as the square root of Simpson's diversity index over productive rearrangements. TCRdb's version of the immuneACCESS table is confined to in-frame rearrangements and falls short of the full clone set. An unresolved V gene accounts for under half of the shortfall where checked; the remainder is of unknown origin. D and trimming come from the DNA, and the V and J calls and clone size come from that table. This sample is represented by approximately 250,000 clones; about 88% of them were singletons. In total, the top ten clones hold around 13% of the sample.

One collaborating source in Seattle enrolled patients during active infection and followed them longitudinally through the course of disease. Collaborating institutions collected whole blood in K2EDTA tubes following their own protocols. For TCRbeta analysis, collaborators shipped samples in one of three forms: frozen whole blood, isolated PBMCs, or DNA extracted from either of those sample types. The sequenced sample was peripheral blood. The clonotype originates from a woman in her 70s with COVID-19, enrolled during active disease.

The CDR3 region has the sequence CASSFPTGGTPYEQYF. In nucleotide form, the sequence is TGTGCCAGCAGTTTCCCGACAGGGGGTACCCCCTACGAGCAGTACTTC. Recombination connected TRBV28 to TRBJ2-7; a stretch of 9 junction bases matches TRBD1. The germline V gene gives CDR1 as MDHEN and CDR2 as SYDVKM. The CDR3 sequence holds 16 residues, the cysteine and phenylalanine included. Only the CDR3 DNA stays, 48 bases, in frame from base 1. For this chain, trimming is 3 bases at the V end and 2 bases at the J end, and the number of junction bases without a gene match is 8. When the CDR3 is completed using the reference TRBV28 and TRBJ2-7 genes on either side, the full variable domain is DVKVTQSSRYLVKRTGEKVFLECVQDMDHENMFWYRQDPGLGLRLIYFSYDVKMKEKGDIPEGYSVSREKKERFSLILESASTNQTSMYLCASSFPTGGTPYEQYFGPGTRLTVT.